This T cell receptor (beta chain) is drawn from a study of OX40 agonist ivuxolimab in advanced cancers. Study information: Prior anti-PD-1, anti-PD-L1 or anti-CTLA-4 therapy was allowed; around 40% had some. Whole-study results and caveats: Specificity for antigen went undetermined in the expanded peripheral T cells. Normalized T-cell clonal expansion was also low in some nonresponders.

Method: immunoSEQ multiplex PCR; TCRdb's copy keeps in-frame clones and lacks some. This table holds about 64,000 clones, about four fifths found once. This CDR3 spans 16 amino acids. The germline CDR1 and CDR2 sequences are KGHSH and LQKENI. The V gene end was trimmed by 2 bases and the J gene end by 1 base; junction bases not matched to a gene: 3. Exclusion applied to patients with autoimmune disease history or systemic immunosuppression. Regarding this clone: Its antigen is not known.

The TCR sequence derives from an adult with an advanced solid tumor such as melanoma, head and neck, liver or kidney cancer. The chain links TRBV18 to TRBJ2-2; 8 bases align to TRBD2. The sequenced sample was CD4+ or CD8+ T cells sorted from blood, obtained in a trial of the OX40 agonist ivuxolimab. Written as DNA, the CDR3 is TGTGCCAGCTCACCAGATAGCGGGGTGAACACCGGGGAGCTGTTTTTT. Translation gives CASSPDSGVNTGELFF.